This T cell receptor beta chain was sequenced during a study of Ad26.COV2.S vaccination and SARS-CoV-2 variants. This CDR3 spans 13 amino acids. V was shortened by 2 bases and J by 8 bases, with 12 bases between the two germline ends. Germline V gene sequence: CDR1 LGHNA, CDR2 YSLEER. Treatment: 15 to 20 received Ad26.COV2.S at low or high dose, single or two shots; five or six received placebo; per-sample allocation not given. Day 63 after the first injection of vaccine or placebo was the sampling time. The assay was immunoSEQ multiplex PCR, and TCRdb's table has in-frame clones only and misses some. This sample yields about 350,000 clones, of which about 87% are seen a single time; approximately 5.9% belongs to the top ten.

The sequence came from a person aged 18 to 59 who received the Ad26.COV2.S COVID-19 vaccine or a placebo. The J gene is TRBJ1-2, the V gene TRBV4-3; D not certain. This material consisted of peripheral blood, taken in a trial of Ad26.COV2.S vaccine versus placebo. CDR3 loop: CASSQSPLGGYTF. DNA for the CDR3: TGCGCCAGCAGCCAATCCCCTCTGGGAGGCTACACCTTC.